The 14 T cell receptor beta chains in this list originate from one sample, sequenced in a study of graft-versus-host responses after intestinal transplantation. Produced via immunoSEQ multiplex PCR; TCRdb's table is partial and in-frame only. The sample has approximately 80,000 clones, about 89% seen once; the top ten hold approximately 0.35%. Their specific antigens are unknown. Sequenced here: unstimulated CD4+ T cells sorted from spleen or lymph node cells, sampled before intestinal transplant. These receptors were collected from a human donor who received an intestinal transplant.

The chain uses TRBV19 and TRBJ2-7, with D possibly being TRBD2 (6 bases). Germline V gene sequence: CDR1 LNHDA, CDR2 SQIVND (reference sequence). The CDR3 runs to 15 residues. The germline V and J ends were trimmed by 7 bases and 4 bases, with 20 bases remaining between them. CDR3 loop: CASTGRGSGRYEQYF. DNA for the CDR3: TGTGCCAGTACGGGCCGGGGGAGCGGGCGATACGAGCAGTACTTC.

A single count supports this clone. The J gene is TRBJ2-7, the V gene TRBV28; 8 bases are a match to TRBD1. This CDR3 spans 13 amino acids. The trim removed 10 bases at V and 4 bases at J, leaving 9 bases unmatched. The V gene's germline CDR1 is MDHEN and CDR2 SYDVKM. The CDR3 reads CATSGGPVYEQYF. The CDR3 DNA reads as TGTGCCACTTCAGGGGGCCCCGTTTACGAGCAGTACTTC.

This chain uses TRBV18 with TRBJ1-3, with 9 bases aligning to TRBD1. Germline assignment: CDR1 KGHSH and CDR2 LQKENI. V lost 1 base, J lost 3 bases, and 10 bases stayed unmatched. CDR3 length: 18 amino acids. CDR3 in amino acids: CASSPLPGQGVNGNTIYF. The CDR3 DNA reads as TGTGCCAGCTCACCACTGCCGGGACAGGGAGTTAATGGAAACACCATATATTTT.

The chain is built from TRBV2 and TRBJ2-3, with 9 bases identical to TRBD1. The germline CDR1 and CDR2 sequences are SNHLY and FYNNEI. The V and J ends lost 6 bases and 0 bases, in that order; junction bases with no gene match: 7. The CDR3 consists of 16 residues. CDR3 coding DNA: TGTGCCAGCAGCCTGACAGGGGGTATTAGCACAGATACGCAGTATTTT. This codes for CASSLTGGISTDTQYF.

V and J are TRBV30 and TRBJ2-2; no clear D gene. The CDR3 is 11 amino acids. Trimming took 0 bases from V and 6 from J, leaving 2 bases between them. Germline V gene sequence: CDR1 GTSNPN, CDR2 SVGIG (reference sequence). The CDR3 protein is CAWSVAGELFF. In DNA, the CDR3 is TGTGCCTGGAGTGTCGCCGGGGAGCTGTTTTTT.

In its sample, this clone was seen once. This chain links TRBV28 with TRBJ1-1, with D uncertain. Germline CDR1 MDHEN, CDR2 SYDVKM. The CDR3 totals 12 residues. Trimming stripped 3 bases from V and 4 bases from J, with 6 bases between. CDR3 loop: CASSFWLTEAFF. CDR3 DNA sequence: TGTGCCAGCAGTTTTTGGCTCACTGAAGCTTTCTTT.

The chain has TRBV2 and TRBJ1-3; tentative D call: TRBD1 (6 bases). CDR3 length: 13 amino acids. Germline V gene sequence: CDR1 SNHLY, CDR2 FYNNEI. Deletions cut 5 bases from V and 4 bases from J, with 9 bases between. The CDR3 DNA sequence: TGTGCCAGCAGTCTAGGGACAGGAAACACCATATATTTT. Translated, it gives CASSLGTGNTIYF. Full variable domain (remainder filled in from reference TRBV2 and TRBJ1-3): EPEVTQTPSHQVTQMGQEVILRCVPISNHLYFYWYRQILGQKVEFLVSFYNNEISEKSEIFDDQFSVERPDGSNFTLKIRSTKLEDSAMYFCASSLGTGNTIYFGEGSWLTVV.

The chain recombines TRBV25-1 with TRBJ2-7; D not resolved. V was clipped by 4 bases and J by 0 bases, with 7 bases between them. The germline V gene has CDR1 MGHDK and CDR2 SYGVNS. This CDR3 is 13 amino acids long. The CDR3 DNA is TGTGCCAGCAGTGCTGACTCCTCCTACGAGCAGTACTTC. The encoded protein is CASSADSSYEQYF.

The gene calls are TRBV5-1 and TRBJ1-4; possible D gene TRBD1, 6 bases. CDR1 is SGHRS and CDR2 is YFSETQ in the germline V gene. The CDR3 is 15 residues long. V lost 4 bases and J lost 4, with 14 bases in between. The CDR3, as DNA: TGCGCCAGCAGCCACCTCGGACAGCTTAATGAAAAACTGTTTTTT. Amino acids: CASSHLGQLNEKLFF. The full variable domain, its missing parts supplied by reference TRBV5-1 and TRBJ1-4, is KAGVTQTPRYLIKTRGQQVTLSCSPISGHRSVSWYQQTPGQGLQFLFEYFSETQRNKGNFPGRFSGRQFSNSRSEMNVSTLELGDSALYLCASSHLGQLNEKLFFGSGTQLSVL.

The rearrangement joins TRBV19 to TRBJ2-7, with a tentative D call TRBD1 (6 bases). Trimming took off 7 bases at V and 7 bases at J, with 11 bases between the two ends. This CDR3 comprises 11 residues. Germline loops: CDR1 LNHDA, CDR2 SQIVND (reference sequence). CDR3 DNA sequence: TGTGCCAGTACTCAGGGGAAGGAGCAGTACTTC. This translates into CASTQGKEQYF.

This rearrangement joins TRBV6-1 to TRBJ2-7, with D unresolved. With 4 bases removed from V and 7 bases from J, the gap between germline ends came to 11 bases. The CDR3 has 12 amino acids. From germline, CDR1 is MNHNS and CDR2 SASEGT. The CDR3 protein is CASSGNRREQYF. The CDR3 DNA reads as TGTGCCAGCAGTGGTAATAGAAGAGAGCAGTACTTC.

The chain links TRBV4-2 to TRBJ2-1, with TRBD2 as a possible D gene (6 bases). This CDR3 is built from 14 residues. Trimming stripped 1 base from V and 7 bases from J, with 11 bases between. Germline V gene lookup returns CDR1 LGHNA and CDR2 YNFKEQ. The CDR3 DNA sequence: TGTGCCAGCAGCCAAGCTGCGGGAAAGAATGAGCAGTTCTTC. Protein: CASSQAAGKNEQFF.

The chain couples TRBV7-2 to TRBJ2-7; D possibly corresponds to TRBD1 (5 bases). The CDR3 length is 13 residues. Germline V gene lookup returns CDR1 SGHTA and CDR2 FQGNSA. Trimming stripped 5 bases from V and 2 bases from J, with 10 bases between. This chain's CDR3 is CASSPGYPYEQYF. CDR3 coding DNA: TGTGCCAGCAGCCCAGGGTATCCCTACGAGCAGTACTTC.

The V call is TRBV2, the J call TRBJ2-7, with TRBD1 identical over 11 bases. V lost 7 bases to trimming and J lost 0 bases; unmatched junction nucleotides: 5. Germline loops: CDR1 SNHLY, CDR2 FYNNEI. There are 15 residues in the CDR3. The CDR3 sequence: CASIPDRGPSYEQYF. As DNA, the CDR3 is TGTGCCAGCATTCCGGACAGGGGGCCCTCCTACGAGCAGTACTTC.